This T cell receptor beta chain was documented in a study of identical twins (dated by TCRdb to about 2016). Background for the entire study: To test whether fetal clonotypes persist, the study used deep sequencing on TCR alpha and beta repertoires from monozygotic twins, unrelated adults of various ages, and cord blood. To rule out contamination, replicate twin experiments were performed at different times with different library preparation protocols. The research as a whole found: Out-of-frame TCR alpha sequences shared between twins showed an excess of low generation-probability sequences compared with coincidental sharing between unrelated individuals. Zero-insertion analyses could be partly confounded by invariant T cells such as MAIT and iNKT, though diverse VJ usage argued against such confounding for most clonotypes. Recombination models systematically underestimated out-of-frame TCR alpha sharing in monozygotic twins but agreed with sharing between unrelated individuals. Because the same donors could not be followed over many years, the conclusions depended on cross-sectional statistical analysis. Fewer insertions were carried by abundant cord blood beta clonotypes; a weaker similar trend was observed in young adult naive repertoires, while no such trend was observed in memory repertoires. Excess twin sharing in beta out-of-frame sequences was weaker because fewer shared sequences lowered the signal-to-noise ratio.

The table lists this clonotype with many counts. No cognate antigen has been identified for it. Base qualities were left out, and no much larger clone turns up one base away. The CDR3 sequence holds 14 residues, the cysteine and phenylalanine included. The DNA shown is the 42-base CDR3, in frame from base 1. Trimming at the junction amounts to 1 base on V and 7 bases on J, and the germline ends lie 14 bases apart. The CDR1 and CDR2 encoded by the germline V gene are SQVTM and ANQGSEA. Every donor in the study was a healthy Caucasian. The twin cohort consisted of three pairs of female monozygotic twins, all aged 18 to 29 years. Miltenyi CD45RO+ enrichment and human naive T-cell isolation kits were used to isolate memory (CD45RO+) and naive T cells from PBMC. The library was prepared using 5' RACE. Data came from an Illumina HiSeq 2000. A universal primer binding site was introduced by template switching, and a unique molecular identifier was present in the final cDNA, enabling accurate counting of TCR cDNA molecules. Specific primers in the conserved constant-segment region were used to synthesize first-strand cDNA for TCR alpha and beta chains. To control for contamination, each cDNA library was double barcoded with a SMART-Mk sample barcode plus Illumina barcodes. TruSeq adapter sequences, together with Illumina sample barcodes, were added in two successive PCR steps. TCR alpha and beta cDNA libraries were sequenced on the Illumina HiSeq platform with custom primers. As for the authors' bioinformatics: Raw reads were processed with MiGEC to extract unique molecular identifiers, and MiXCR was used to determine CDR3 positions. Recombination models were inferred per individual with the repgenHMM and IGoR tools using an EM algorithm. Shared clonotypes were analyzed with the tcR package in R, and sharing was normalized by the product of cloneset sizes. To study raw recombination without the effects of thymic and clonal selection, out-of-frame nonproductive sequences were analyzed. The public reads were reprocessed in TCRdb via fastp at Q25 and MiXCR, keeping in-frame beta chains. Each CDR3 protein appears once, grouped with its most common genes and DNA. These V and J calls are TCRdb output, not the study's own analysis. For this sample there are 250,000 or so distinct CDR3 sequences; about 7% appear just once. The top ten clonotypes cover more than 3% of the sample.

This sample was shared with a second study, whose subject was yellow fever vaccine responses in identical twins. The second study, in turn, reports: The T cell response to vaccination in identical twins was reported by the authors to appear partly convergent and partly personalized. In identical twins, the study followed T cell clones that responded to the vaccine with precision.

Here the chain combines TRBV29-1 and TRBJ2-1; no D gene can be assigned with confidence. Sequenced input: memory (CD45RO+) T cells sorted from blood. Explained via the paper, the cell subset or site label denotes: CD45RO+ enriched T cells. This TCR derives from a woman between 18 and 29 years old in good health. CDR3 reads: CSVEGWPRWNEQFF. The nucleotide sequence is TGCAGCGTTGAAGGGTGGCCAAGGTGGAATGAGCAGTTCTTC.